The clone carrying this T cell receptor (beta chain) has just a few counts. This same CDR3 is encoded by further DNA sequences in the sample. The data are from a study of shared clonotypes between healthy human individuals. Sequenced by immunoSEQ multiplex PCR; TCRdb stores in-frame clones only, minus some. The data contain approximately 2,300,000 clones, just under 95% of them seen just once; the ten biggest clones take up approximately 0.39%. This TCR was sampled from a man aged 18 to 29 in good health. Some clones in this sample may be carry-over from other donors' samples. The source material was naive CD4+ T cells from PBMCs. Subset here: CD45RA+ positively selected.

For the CDR3, the DNA is TGTGCCAGCAGCTTAGACACCGGGGAGCTGTTTTTT. Translating gives CASSLDTGELFF. The V gene is TRBV7-9, the J gene TRBJ2-2; D remains ambiguous. Germline V CDR1 and CDR2: SEHNR, FQNEAQ (reference sequence). V dropped 1 base and J dropped 3 bases, with 0 bases sitting between them. The length of the CDR3 is 12 residues.